A single sample gave rise to the 23 T cell receptor beta chains below, sequenced in a study of blood T cell repertoires in COVID-19. The protocol was immunoSEQ multiplex PCR, while the TCRdb copy is restricted to in-frame clones and leaves out a portion. The repertoire holds roughly 200,000 clones, with 70% to 90% as singletons. Specimen: peripheral blood. The origin of the receptors is a person aged 70 to 85 with COVID-19, enrolled during active disease.

The chain joins TRBV19 to TRBJ2-4; D remains ambiguous. The CDR3 extends over 14 amino acids. Trimming took 5 bases from V and 5 from J, leaving 13 bases between them. CDR1 is LNHDA and CDR2 is SQIVND in the germline V gene (reference sequence). CDR3 sequence (DNA): TGTGCCAGTAGTCGATACAATGTGGAAAACATTCAGTACTTC. The encoded protein is CASSRYNVENIQYF.

V is TRBV15 and J is TRBJ1-4; no firm D call. The CDR3 is made up of 15 amino acids. Germline loops: CDR1 LNHNV, CDR2 YYDKDF (reference sequence). V was shortened by 1 base and J by 8 bases, with 14 bases between the two germline ends. The CDR3 sequence is CATSRVLGLVEKLFF. CDR3 nucleotides: TGTGCCACCAGCAGAGTATTGGGCCTTGTAGAAAAACTGTTTTTT.

The chain links TRBV19 to TRBJ2-1; 7 nucleotides agree with TRBD2. CDR3 length equals 14 residues. After removal of 9 bases from V and 0 bases from J, the junction contained 5 bases not matched to a gene. Germline CDR1 LNHDA, CDR2 SQIVND (reference sequence). CDR3 DNA sequence: TGTGCCAGACCGGGACTATCCTCCTACAATGAGCAGTTCTTC. Translated, it gives CARPGLSSYNEQFF.

This clone was observed once. The same CDR3 also results from other DNA sequences found in this sample. DNA for the CDR3: TGTGCCAGCAGTTTTTCGAGCAATCAGCCCCAGCATTTT. It translates to CASSFSSNQPQHF. The chain carries TRBV12-3 or TRBV12-4 and TRBJ1-5; D not certain. The ends were cut back, 3 bases at V and 1 base at J, with 4 bases in the middle. This CDR3 comprises 13 residues.

The rearrangement joins TRBV19 to TRBJ1-5, with D tentatively TRBD1 (6 bases). Germline lookup yields CDR1 LNHDA and CDR2 SQIVND (reference sequence). With 4 bases removed from V and 0 bases from J, the gap between germline ends came to 16 bases. CDR3 size: 17 residues. CDR3 residues: CASSTTWGGGSNQPQHF. The CDR3 DNA follows: TGTGCCAGTAGTACAACTTGGGGGGGCGGTAGCAATCAGCCCCAGCATTTT.

The J gene is TRBJ2-7, the V gene TRBV18, with D possibly matching TRBD2 (6 bases). Germline lookup yields CDR1 KGHSH and CDR2 LQKENI. The V end was cut by 3 bases, the J end by 2 bases, with 14 bases between. The CDR3 is made up of 15 amino acids. The CDR3 is CASSPISGGAYEQYF. DNA for the CDR3: TGTGCCAGCTCACCGATCTCCGGGGGAGCCTACGAGCAGTACTTC.

The chain uses TRBV6-5 and TRBJ2-5; perhaps TRBD1 as D (6 bases). V gave up 7 bases and J gave up 4 bases, with 13 bases separating them. This CDR3 is 13 amino acids long. CDR1 and CDR2 from the germline V gene are MNHEY and SVGAGI. CDR3 loop: CASTQTGIETQYF. The CDR3 DNA sequence: TGTGCCAGCACCCAGACAGGAATAGAGACCCAGTACTTC.

The rearrangement links TRBV28 to TRBJ1-2; D is unclear. CDR1 and CDR2 from the germline V gene are MDHEN and SYDVKM. V was trimmed by 5 bases and J by 3 bases, leaving 10 bases between them. The CDR3 is made up of 13 amino acids. The CDR3: CASSRRPYYGYTF. The CDR3 nucleotides read TGTGCCAGCAGTCGGCGGCCTTACTATGGCTACACCTTC.

This clone was seen only a few times. The chain uses TRBV9 and TRBJ2-1; a possible D gene is TRBD1 (6 bases). Trimming cost V 4 bases and J 7 bases, with 18 bases left between them. The CDR3 totals 15 residues. Germline assignment: CDR1 SGDLS and CDR2 YYNGEE. The DNA for the CDR3 is TGTGCCAGCAGCAGCAACAGGGTAGGATTGAATGAGCAGTTCTTC. This sequence encodes CASSSNRVGLNEQFF.

The chain has TRBV4-1 and TRBJ1-4; 10 positions match TRBD1. The V gene's germline CDR1 is MGHRA and CDR2 YSYEKL. Trimming removed 4 bases from V and 8 bases from J; junction bases left unmatched: 10. This CDR3 comprises 16 residues. The CDR3 spells CASSRAPGTGDEKLFF. The DNA of the CDR3 is TGCGCCAGCAGCCGAGCTCCCGGGACAGGGGACGAAAAACTGTTTTTT.

The rearrangement links TRBV4-3 to TRBJ2-7; tentative D call: TRBD2 (7 bases). This CDR3 spans 17 amino acids. Germline V gene lookup returns CDR1 LGHNA and CDR2 YSLEER. Trimming took off 1 base at V and 2 bases at J, with 18 bases between the two ends. CDR3: CASSQGLTGGAPYEQYF. The CDR3 DNA follows: TGCGCCAGCAGCCAAGGACTTACTGGGGGGGCCCCCTACGAGCAGTACTTC.

The J gene is TRBJ2-5, the V gene TRBV28; 8 nucleotides line up with TRBD2. The CDR3 contains 16 residues. Germline CDR1 MDHEN, CDR2 SYDVKM. Trimming cost V 6 bases and J 2 bases; bases outside gene matches: 11. The CDR3 protein is CASSSPGGQKQETQYF. CDR3 DNA sequence: TGTGCCAGCAGCTCTCCGGGGGGGCAGAAACAAGAGACCCAGTACTTC.

The chain combines TRBV14 with TRBJ2-7; 8 bases agree with TRBD1. This CDR3 contains 14 residues. Germline CDR1 is SGHDN and CDR2 is FVKESK. Germline trimming cut 6 bases from V and 3 bases from J; bases unmatched to any gene: 7. The CDR3 DNA reads as TGTGCCAGCAGACGGACAGGGCGCGGCTACGAGCAGTACTTC. This translates into CASRRTGRGYEQYF.

This clone has more than one count but fewer than ten. This chain connects TRBV6-6 to TRBJ1-1, with 10 bases lining up with TRBD1. The V segment lost 7 bases and the J segment 6 bases; nucleotides outside the gene matches: 11. Germline CDR1 is MNHNY and CDR2 is SVGAGI (reference sequence). The CDR3 covers 15 residues. CDR3 coding DNA: TGTGCCAGCATTATGACTCCGGGACAGGGGTCTGAAGCTTTCTTT. As protein: CASIMTPGQGSEAFF.

The gene calls are TRBV18 and TRBJ1-3; possible D gene TRBD1, 5 bases. CDR1 is KGHSH, CDR2 LQKENI, per germline. CDR3 length equals 16 residues. Trimming took 2 bases from V and 0 from J, leaving 11 bases between them. The CDR3 here is CASSPVRGPSGNTIYF. The CDR3 nucleotides read TGTGCCAGCTCACCAGTGCGGGGACCCTCTGGAAACACCATATATTTT.

The chain couples TRBV2 to TRBJ2-7; D is uncertain. The CDR3 has 15 amino acids. The V end was cut by 2 bases, the J end by 3 bases, with 14 bases between. CDR1 is SNHLY, CDR2 FYNNEI, per germline. The CDR3 loop reads CASSEHSLKVYEQYF. The CDR3 region has the DNA TGTGCCAGCAGTGAACACAGCCTGAAGGTCTACGAGCAGTACTTC. Supplemented by reference TRBV2 and TRBJ2-7, the full variable domain reads EPEVTQTPSHQVTQMGQEVILRCVPISNHLYFYWYRQILGQKVEFLVSFYNNEISEKSEIFDDQFSVERPDGSNFTLKIRSTKLEDSAMYFCASSEHSLKVYEQYFGPGTRLTVT.

CDR3 nucleotide sequence: TGTGCCAGCACCCGGGGACTAGCGGGAACCGGGGAGCTGTTTTTT. Translating it yields CASTRGLAGTGELFF. The chain recombines TRBV2 with TRBJ2-2; TRBD2 matches at 13 bases. This CDR3 spans 15 amino acids. J was trimmed by 5 bases and V by 7 bases; bases with no gene match: 4. From germline, CDR1 is SNHLY and CDR2 FYNNEI.

The gene calls are TRBV14 and TRBJ1-3, with D unresolved. Trimming removed 7 bases at V and 0 bases at J, with 7 bases between. CDR1 and CDR2 (germline): SGHDN, FVKESK. This CDR3 region has 13 residues. The CDR3 loop reads CASNRGSGNTIYF. CDR3 sequence (DNA): TGTGCCAGCAACCGAGGCTCTGGAAACACCATATATTTT.

This chain uses TRBV19 with TRBJ2-7, with 7 nucleotides matching TRBD1. The J segment lost 0 bases and the V segment lost 6 bases, leaving 5 bases of the junction unmatched. CDR1 LNHDA and CDR2 SQIVND come from the germline V gene (reference sequence). The CDR3 contains 14 residues. This CDR3 is CASRPGTDSYEQYF. CDR3 DNA sequence: TGTGCCAGTAGGCCCGGGACAGACTCCTACGAGCAGTACTTC.

This clone was seen only a few times. The chain combines TRBV27 with TRBJ1-6; 11 bases match TRBD1. After removal of 5 bases from V and 9 bases from J, the junction contained 6 bases not matched to a gene. The CDR3 extends over 15 amino acids. The germline gives CDR1 MNHEY, CDR2 SMNVEV (reference sequence). CDR3 in DNA: TGTGCCAGCAGTCCCGGACAGGGGGCTGGTTCACCCCTCCACTTT. As protein: CASSPGQGAGSPLHF.

The CDR3: CASSFSAVEQFF. The CDR3, as DNA: TGCGCCAGCAGCTTTAGCGCGGTGGAGCAGTTCTTC. This sequence joins TRBV5-1 and TRBJ2-1; possibly TRBD2 for D (5 bases). Per the germline V gene, CDR1 is SGHRS and CDR2 is YFSETQ. V was clipped by 2 bases and J by 10 bases, with 10 bases between them. This CDR3 region has 12 residues.

The V and J genes are TRBV20-1 and TRBJ1-2, with D maybe TRBD1 (6 bases). This CDR3 has 13 residues. Per germline, CDR1 DFQATT and CDR2 SNEGSKA (reference sequence). The V end lost 3 bases, the J end lost 13 bases, and 21 bases lay between the germline ends. The CDR3 region has the DNA TGCAGTGCTAGTAAGACAGGTTTAGAAGGGGTCACCTTC. This gives the protein CSASKTGLEGVTF.

This clone was observed a single time. The chain employs TRBV6-1 and TRBJ1-2; 7 nucleotides agree with TRBD1. This CDR3 is built from 16 residues. V lost 0 bases, J lost 7 bases, and 11 bases stayed unmatched. Germline V gene lookup returns CDR1 MNHNS and CDR2 SASEGT. CDR3 region: CASSEARGQGPVGYTF. The DNA of the CDR3 is TGTGCCAGCAGTGAAGCGAGGGGGCAGGGACCAGTTGGCTACACCTTC.